Below, 18 T cell receptor beta chains from the same sample are listed, as sequenced in a study of T cell clonality in common variable immunodeficiency. The protocol was immunoSEQ multiplex PCR, while the TCRdb copy is restricted to in-frame clones and leaves out a portion. In total the sample includes about 39,000 clones, none of them seen once. The sequencing input was peripheral blood mononuclear cells. These receptors originate from a person aged 18-69 years in good health.

This clone showed up just a few times. The CDR3 end is not reached by the read, which stops 3 residues before it; the germline J gene fills it in. V gene TRBV7-8 combines with J gene TRBJ2-1, with D maybe TRBD1 (5 bases). Looked up from germline, CDR1 is SGHVS and CDR2 is FQNEAQ. Trimming took off 5 bases at V and 4 bases at J, with 12 bases between the two ends. The CDR3 contains 14 residues. The sequenced part of the CDR3 DNA is TGTGCCAGCAGCCCAGGGTACCCGTACAATGAG. As protein: CASSPGYPYNE. The whole CDR3 reads CASSPGYPYNEQFF.

There are many counts of this clone. Sequencing ends 3 residues short of the CDR3 end; the germline J gene provides the rest. The V gene is TRBV5-6, the J gene TRBJ2-7; no definite D call. The V gene lost 2 bases and the J gene lost 3 bases, with 9 bases spanning the gap. Germline V gene sequence: CDR1 SGHDT, CDR2 YYEEEE. The CDR3 length is 13 residues. The CDR3 spells CASSLHPDYEQYF. Partial CDR3 DNA: TGTGCCAGCAGCTTACACCCCGACTACGAG.

This clone was observed at least ten times. The read gets to within 3 residues of the CDR3 end, and the germline J gene fills in the rest. The chain couples TRBV28 to TRBJ1-2; D may be TRBD1 (6 bases). The length of the CDR3 is 13 residues. Per the germline V gene, CDR1 is MDHEN and CDR2 is SYDVKM. V lost 6 bases to trimming and J lost 2 bases, with 10 bases between them. The CDR3 DNA, read in part, is TGTGCCAGCAGCATACAGGGAAACTATGGC. This codes for CASSIQGNYG. The whole CDR3 sequence is CASSIQGNYGYTF.

In its sample, this clone was seen many times. The CDR3 end is not reached by the read, which stops 3 residues before it; the germline J gene fills it in. The chain combines TRBV5-1 with TRBJ1-2, with D unclear. Per the germline V gene, CDR1 is SGHRS and CDR2 is YFSETQ. The CDR3 loop spans 14 amino acids. V shed 2 bases and J shed 6 bases, with 14 bases lying between them. The CDR3 spells CASSFSPGLNGYTF. The CDR3 DNA, read in part, is TGCGCCAGCAGCTTTTCCCCGGGGTTAAATGGC. Full variable domain (rest looked up from reference TRBV5-1 and TRBJ1-2): KAGVTQTPRYLIKTRGQQVTLSCSPISGHRSVSWYQQTPGQGLQFLFEYFSETQRNKGNFPGRFSGRQFSNSRSEMNVSTLELGDSALYLCASSFSPGLNGYTFGSGTRLTVV.

This clone was counted many times. The read is 3 residues too short to cover the CDR3 end, so that end is filled in from the germline J gene. V usage is TRBV18 and J usage is TRBJ2-6; 9 bases are a match to TRBD1. The CDR3 is 18 amino acids. After removal of 4 bases from V and 1 base from J, the junction contained 8 bases not matched to a gene. Germline values: CDR1 KGHSH, CDR2 LQKENI. The CDR3 sequence: CASSLLGQGGSGANVLTF. The part of the CDR3 DNA that was read is TGTGCCAGCTCACTACTGGGACAGGGAGGATCTGGGGCCAACGTC.

This clone showed up many times. The sequence runs out 3 residues before the end of the CDR3; the remainder is reconstructed from the germline J gene. The chain is built from TRBV18 and TRBJ1-6, with 7 bases that match TRBD1. Germline V gene sequence: CDR1 KGHSH, CDR2 LQKENI. This CDR3 is built from 17 residues. V lost 2 bases and J lost 0; bases outside the gene matches: 4. The chain's CDR3 is CASSPVRDSSYNSPLHF. The sequenced CDR3 bases are TGTGCCAGCTCACCAGTAAGGGACAGCTCCTATAATTCACCC.

Ten or more counts support this clone. Coverage ceases 3 residues before the CDR3 finishes, and the germline J gene fills in the end. The chain links TRBV5-1 to TRBJ1-2, with 8 bases matching TRBD1. The CDR3 consists of 13 residues. The germline V gene has CDR1 SGHRS and CDR2 YFSETQ. V dropped 4 bases and J dropped 3; count of bases not matched to a gene: 2. The CDR3 sequence: CASSMDRDYGYTF. CDR3 bases read: TGCGCCAGCAGCATGGACAGGGACTATGGC.

There are many counts of this clone. Sequencing ends 3 residues short of the CDR3 end; the germline J gene provides the rest. The chain uses TRBV14 and TRBJ2-7; 8 bases match TRBD2. With V trimmed by 1 base and J by 3 bases, 5 bases remained unmatched. From germline, CDR1 is SGHDN and CDR2 FVKESK. CDR3 length: 15 amino acids. The sequenced part of the CDR3 DNA is TGTGCCAGCAGCCAAGCGGGAGGGACTTACTACGAG. Translated, it gives CASSQAGGTYYE. In full, the CDR3 is CASSQAGGTYYEQYF.

This clone was found a few times. The read falls 3 residues short of the CDR3 end, and the missing part is taken from the germline J gene. This chain joins TRBV20-1 and TRBJ1-5; 7 bases agree with TRBD1. V lost 4 bases, J lost 3 bases, and 6 bases stayed unmatched. Germline V CDR1 and CDR2: DFQATT, SNEGSKA (reference sequence). The CDR3 totals 14 residues. The CDR3 region is CSAIAGTDNQPQHF. The part of the CDR3 DNA that was read is TGCAGTGCTATCGCGGGGACAGACAATCAGCCC.

In its sample, this clone was seen many times. With the read ending 3 residues before the CDR3 end, the germline J gene is used to fill in that end. The chain is built from TRBV5-6 and TRBJ1-4, with 9 bases fitting TRBD1. The CDR3 extends over 14 amino acids. V lost 2 bases, J lost 5 bases, and 1 base stayed unmatched. Germline V CDR1 and CDR2: SGHDT, YYEEEE. The CDR3 loop is CASSFGTGNEKLFF. The covered CDR3 bases are TGTGCCAGCAGCTTCGGGACAGGGAATGAAAAA.

This clone was seen at least ten times. The CDR3 goes on 3 residues after the read ends, and that part is filled in from the germline J gene. This sequence joins TRBV2 and TRBJ2-3, with 12 bases matching TRBD2. Germline CDR1 SNHLY, CDR2 FYNNEI. The CDR3 runs 15 residues. The V and J ends lost 6 bases and 3 bases, in that order; junction bases with no gene match: 4. The sequenced part of the CDR3 DNA is TGTGCCAGCAGGTACCTAGCGGGAGGGACAGATACG. Translation: CASRYLAGGTDT. The whole CDR3 region reads CASRYLAGGTDTQYF.

There are many counts of this clone. The read ends 3 residues shy of where the CDR3 ends; the end is completed using the germline J gene. The gene calls are TRBV18 and TRBJ2-3; TRBD2 agrees at 9 bases. Germline V CDR1 and CDR2: KGHSH, LQKENI. V shed 1 base, J shed 3 bases, and the junction held 2 bases outside the gene matches. This CDR3 is 15 amino acids long. This chain's CDR3 is CASSPLAGATDTQYF. CDR3 DNA (partial): TGTGCCAGCTCACCACTAGCGGGAGCTACAGATACG.

With respect to this clone: The read gets to within 3 residues of the CDR3 end, and the germline J gene fills in the rest. The chain is built from TRBV13 and TRBJ2-3; a weak D match, TRBD2 (5 bases). From germline, CDR1 is PRHDT and CDR2 FYEKMQ (reference sequence). The length of the CDR3 is 15 residues. CDR3 sequence reads: CASSLDLAARETQYF. CDR3 DNA (partial): TGTGCCAGCAGCTTAGACCTAGCAGCGAGGGAGACG. The full variable domain, rest sourced from reference TRBV13 and TRBJ2-3, is AAGVIQSPRHLIKEKRETATLKCYPIPRHDTVYWYQQGPGQDPQFLISFYEKMQSDKGSIPDRFSAQQFSDYHSELNMSSLELGDSALYFCASSLDLAARETQYFGPGTRLTVL.

There are many counts of this clone. The missing CDR3 end, 3 residues past where the read stops, is filled in from the germline J gene. This chain uses TRBV28 with TRBJ2-1, with a weak D call TRBD1 (5 bases). V lost 7 bases and J 4 bases, leaving 17 bases between the germline ends. This CDR3 is built from 15 residues. Germline V gene sequence: CDR1 MDHEN, CDR2 SYDVKM. CDR3 in amino acids: CASKDQQVQYNEQFF. CDR3 bases read: TGTGCCAGCAAGGACCAACAGGTACAGTACAATGAG.

A remark on this clone: Possible read error: a much larger clone is one base away. With the read ending 3 residues before the CDR3 end, the germline J gene is used to fill in that end. This same CDR3 is encoded by further DNA sequences in the sample. The chain is built from TRBV7-2 and TRBJ1-3; TRBD1 matches at 7 bases. CDR1 SGHTA and CDR2 FQGNSA come from the germline V gene. CDR3 length: 15 residues. The CDR3 DNA, read in part, is TGTGCCAGCAGCCGGGACAGCAGCTCTGGAAACACA. The encoded protein is CASSRDSSSGNT. The entire CDR3 reads CASSRDSSSGNTIYF.

This clone was picked up many times. The CDR3 end falls 3 residues outside the read, so it is completed with the germline J gene. The chain employs TRBV20-1 and TRBJ2-7; TRBD1 agrees at 8 bases. V shed 6 bases and J 0 bases; nucleotides not matched to a gene: 7. The CDR3 sequence is 14 residues long. In germline, CDR1 is DFQATT, CDR2 SNEGSKA (reference sequence). The CDR3 spells CSAPRQGSSYEQYF. CDR3 DNA (partial): TGCAGTGCACCAAGACAGGGGTCCTCCTACGAG.

This clone was recorded at least ten times. The CDR3 end falls 3 residues outside the read, so it is completed with the germline J gene. The gene calls are TRBV20-1 and TRBJ2-3, with 16 bases fitting TRBD2. Germline V gene sequence: CDR1 DFQATT, CDR2 SNEGSKA (reference sequence). The CDR3 extends over 20 amino acids. The V and J ends lost 7 bases and 2 bases, in that order; junction bases with no gene match: 18. Partial CDR3 DNA: TGCAGTGTCCAAACCTGGCCGGGACTAGCGGGAGGGCTGGACACAGATACG. This gives the protein CSVQTWPGLAGGLDTDT. The whole CDR3 sequence reads CSVQTWPGLAGGLDTDTQYF.

This clone came up many times. The read ends 3 residues shy of where the CDR3 ends; the end is completed using the germline J gene. The rearrangement links TRBV20-1 to TRBJ2-7; a weak D match, TRBD1 (5 bases). The CDR3 contains 13 residues. Trimming took off 3 bases at V and 2 bases at J, with 11 bases between the two ends. The germline V gene encodes CDR1 DFQATT and CDR2 SNEGSKA (reference sequence). The CDR3 here is CSASSRVAYEQYF. The sequenced CDR3 bases are TGCAGTGCTAGCTCCAGGGTAGCCTACGAG.